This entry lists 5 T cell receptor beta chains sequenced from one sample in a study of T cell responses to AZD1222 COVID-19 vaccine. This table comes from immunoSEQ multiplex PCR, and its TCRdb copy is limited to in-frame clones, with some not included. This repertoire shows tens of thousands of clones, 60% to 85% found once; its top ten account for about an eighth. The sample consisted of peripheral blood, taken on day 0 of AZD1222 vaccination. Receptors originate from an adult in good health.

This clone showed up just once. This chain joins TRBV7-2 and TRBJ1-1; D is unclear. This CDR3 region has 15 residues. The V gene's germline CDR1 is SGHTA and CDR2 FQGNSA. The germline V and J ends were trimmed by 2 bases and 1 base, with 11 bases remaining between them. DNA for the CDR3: TGTGCCAGCAGCTTAATTGCGGCAGCGAACACTGAAGCTTTCTTT. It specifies CASSLIAAANTEAFF.

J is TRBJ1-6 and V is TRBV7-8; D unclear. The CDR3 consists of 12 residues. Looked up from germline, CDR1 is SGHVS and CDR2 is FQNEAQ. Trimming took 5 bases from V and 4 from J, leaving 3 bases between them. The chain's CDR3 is CASSPYNSPLHF. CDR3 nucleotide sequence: TGTGCCAGCAGCCCATATAATTCACCCCTCCACTTT.

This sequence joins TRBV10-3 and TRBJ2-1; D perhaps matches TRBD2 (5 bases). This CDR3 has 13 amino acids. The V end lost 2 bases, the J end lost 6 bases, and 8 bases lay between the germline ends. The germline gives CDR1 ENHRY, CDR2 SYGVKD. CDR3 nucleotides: TGTGCCATCAGTGAGACGGCGGGCAATGAGCAGTTCTTC. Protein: CAISETAGNEQFF.

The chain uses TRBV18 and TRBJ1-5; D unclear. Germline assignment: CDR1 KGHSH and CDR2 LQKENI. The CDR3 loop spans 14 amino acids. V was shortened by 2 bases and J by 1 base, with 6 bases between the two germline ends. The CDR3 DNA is TGTGCCAGCTCACCATCGGACAGCAATCAGCCCCAGCATTTT. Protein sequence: CASSPSDSNQPQHF. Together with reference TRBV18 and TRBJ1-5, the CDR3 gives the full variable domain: NAGVMQNPRHLVRRRGQEARLRCSPMKGHSHVYWYRQLPEEGLKFMVYLQKENIIDESGMPKERFSAEFPKEGPSILRIQQVVRGDSAAYFCASSPSDSNQPQHFGDGTRLSIL.

CDR3 loop: CATSDTGTSGRGTDTQYF. The CDR3 DNA is TGTGCCACCAGTGACACTGGGACTAGCGGCCGGGGAACAGATACGCAGTATTTT. V is TRBV24-1 and J is TRBJ2-3; 11 bases agree with TRBD2. The CDR3 consists of 18 residues. The junction had 11 bases not matched to a gene; V was cut back by 4 bases and J by 3 bases. Germline CDR1 is KGHDR and CDR2 is SFDVKD.